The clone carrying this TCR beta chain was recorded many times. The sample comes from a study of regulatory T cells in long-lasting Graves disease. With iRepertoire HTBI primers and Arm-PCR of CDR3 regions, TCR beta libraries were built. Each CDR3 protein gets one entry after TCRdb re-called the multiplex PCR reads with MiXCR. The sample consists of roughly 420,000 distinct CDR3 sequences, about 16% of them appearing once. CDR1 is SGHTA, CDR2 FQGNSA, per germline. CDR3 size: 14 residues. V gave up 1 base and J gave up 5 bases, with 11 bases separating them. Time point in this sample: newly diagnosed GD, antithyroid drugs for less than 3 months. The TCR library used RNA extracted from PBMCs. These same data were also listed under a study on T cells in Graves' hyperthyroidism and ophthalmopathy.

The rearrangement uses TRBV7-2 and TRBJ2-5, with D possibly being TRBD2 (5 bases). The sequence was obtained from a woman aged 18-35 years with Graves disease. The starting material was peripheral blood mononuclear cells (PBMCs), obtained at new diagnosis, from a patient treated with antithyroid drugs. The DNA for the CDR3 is TGTGCCAGCAGCTTAGTGGGAGTCGGGGAGACCCAGTACTTC. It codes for CASSLVGVGETQYF.